These T cell receptor beta chains were read from a single sample in a study of control samples from healthy donors and cancer patients. Assay: immunoSEQ multiplex PCR; the TCRdb copy retains only in-frame clones and omits some. This table holds 75,000 to 95,000 clones, approximately 90% found once. Sample: blood. The source is a woman aged 18-30 years in good health. The CDR3 runs from the conserved cysteine through the conserved F or W. The D gene is left open where the match is weak. The size field is filled for only some rows; it gives once, few, many or a size class.

D,V,size,J,DNA,CDR3
NA,TRBV5-1,NA,TRBJ2-5,TGCGCCAGCAGCTTGGGGGAGCTAAGAGAGACCCAGTACTTC,CASSLGELRETQYF
TRBD1,TRBV15,NA,TRBJ1-1,TGTGCCACCAGCAGAGGAAGGACAGGGGCGAACACTGAAGCTTTCTTT,CATSRGRTGANTEAFF
TRBD1,TRBV6-4,once,TRBJ2-3,TGTGCCAGCAGTGACAAACAGGGGGCAGATACGCAGTATTTT,CASSDKQGADTQYF
NA,TRBV7-9,once,TRBJ1-6,TGTGCCAGCAGCTTAGAACAGGACCCCCTCCACTTT,CASSLEQDPLHF
NA,TRBV2,NA,TRBJ1-5,TGTGCCAGCAGTGGGGAGGGAGGGGATCAGCCCCAGCATTTT,CASSGEGGDQPQHF
NA,TRBV7-6,NA,TRBJ2-7,TGTGCCAGCAGCTTAGATAAGGACAGCAACTACGAGCAGTACTTC,CASSLDKDSNYEQYF
TRBD2,TRBV5-6,NA,TRBJ2-1,TGTGCCAGCAGCTTCCGACTAGCCCAGGAGCAGTTCTTC,CASSFRLAQEQFF
NA,TRBV27,NA,TRBJ2-5,TGTGCCAGCAGCCCGGTTGGGGGGTTCCAAGAGACCCAGTACTTC,CASSPVGGFQETQYF
NA,TRBV24-1,NA,TRBJ2-1,TGTGCCACCAGTGATTTAGGACAGAGCTCCTACAATGAGCAGTTCTTC,CATSDLGQSSYNEQFF
NA,TRBV27,NA,TRBJ1-1,TGTGCCAGCAGTTTTTCATTAGGGGCCGGTGGGGCTGAAGCTTTCTTT,CASSFSLGAGGAEAFF
NA,TRBV5-1,NA,TRBJ2-7,TGCGCCAGCAGCTTGGACCCACGGGACGGGAACTACGAGCAGTACTTC,CASSLDPRDGNYEQYF
TRBD1,TRBV4-1,NA,TRBJ2-7,TGCGCCAGCAGCCAGGTTGGAGACAGGGACTCCTACGAGCAGTACTTC,CASSQVGDRDSYEQYF
NA,TRBV19,NA,TRBJ1-6,TGTGCCAGTAGTCGAAATCAGGGGCATTCCAATTCACCCCTCCACTTT,CASSRNQGHSNSPLHF
NA,TRBV6-6,NA,TRBJ2-7,TGTGCCAGCAGTTACTCAACGGTTACGGAATACGAGCAGTACTTC,CASSYSTVTEYEQYF
NA,TRBV25-1,NA,TRBJ1-4,TGTGCCAGCAGTGAATGGGGGTCAACTAATGAAAAACTGTTTTTT,CASSEWGSTNEKLFF
NA,TRBV21-1,NA,TRBJ2-2,TGTGCCAGCAGCAAAGGAGTACGTGACTTTTCGGCCGGGGAGCTGTTTTTT,CASSKGVRDFSAGELFF
NA,TRBV5-1,NA,TRBJ2-7,TGCGCCAGCAGCTTGTCAACCGGACAGTTCGAGCAGTACTTC,CASSLSTGQFEQYF
NA,TRBV27,NA,TRBJ1-4,TGTGCCAGCAGTCCCTCGGCTACTAATGAAAAACTGTTTTTT,CASSPSATNEKLFF
NA,TRBV18,NA,TRBJ1-5,TGTGCCAGCTCACCATCTCCCGACCAGCCCCAGCATTTT,CASSPSPDQPQHF
NA,TRBV6-6,few,TRBJ1-5,TGTGCCAGCAGCTGGGGATACAATCAGCCCCAGCATTTT,CASSWGYNQPQHF
NA,TRBV4-2,NA,TRBJ2-1,TGTGCCAGCAGCCAAGGTTGGGACAATGAGCAGTTCTTC,CASSQGWDNEQFF
NA,TRBV5-6,NA,TRBJ1-1,TGTGCCAGCAGCCCCAGACAGGTGAACACTGAAGCTTTCTTT,CASSPRQVNTEAFF
TRBD2,TRBV7-3,NA,TRBJ2-5,TGTGCCAGCAGCGCCATAGCGGGAGAGACCCAGTACTTC,CASSAIAGETQYF
NA,TRBV19,once,TRBJ2-3,TGTGCCAGTAGCCCAGACAACACAGATACGCAGTATTTT,CASSPDNTDTQYF
NA,TRBV29-1,NA,TRBJ2-7,TGCAGCGTTGGGGAGAAATTACAGTACTTC,CSVGEKLQYF
NA,TRBV5-1,NA,TRBJ1-1,TGCGCCAGCAGCTCTGGTCGGGTGGGCACTGAAGCTTTCTTT,CASSSGRVGTEAFF
NA,TRBV25-1,once,TRBJ1-3,TGTGCCAGCAGTGAATCGGGGGCTGGAAACACCATATATTTT,CASSESGAGNTIYF
TRBD1,TRBV5-1,once,TRBJ2-5,TGCGCCAGCAGCTTGGGACAGGGGGCAGGGGAGACCCAGTACTTC,CASSLGQGAGETQYF
TRBD1,TRBV10-3,NA,TRBJ1-5,TGTGCCATCAGATCGGGACAGATGAATCAGCCCCAGCATTTT,CAIRSGQMNQPQHF
NA,TRBV10-1,few,TRBJ2-5,TGCGCCAGCAGTGAGTTTGGGGGGTCTCGAGAGACCCAGTACTTC,CASSEFGGSRETQYF
NA,TRBV28,NA,TRBJ1-2,TGTGCCAGCAGTCCCGGAGCAGCTAACTATGGCTACACCTTC,CASSPGAANYGYTF
NA,TRBV25-1,NA,TRBJ2-7,TGTGCCAGCAGTGACCCGGGTCGGGTTACGGAGTACTTC,CASSDPGRVTEYF
TRBD2,TRBV4-2,NA,TRBJ2-7,TGTGCCAGCAGCCGGCTGACTAGCGGGGCCCGATCGGTGTGGGAGCAGTACTTC,CASSRLTSGARSVWEQYF
NA,TRBV12-3/TRBV12-4,NA,TRBJ1-5,TGTGCCAGCAGTTTATTGTCGAATCAGCCCCAGCATTTT,CASSLLSNQPQHF
NA,TRBV12-5,NA,TRBJ2-5,TGTGCTAGTGGTTTGGTAAGGGACGGTACCCTAGAAGGACAAGAGACCCAGTACTTC,CASGLVRDGTLEGQETQYF
NA,TRBV11-3,NA,TRBJ1-1,TGTGCCAGCAGCGCTCTACTGAACACTGAAGCTTTCTTT,CASSALLNTEAFF
TRBD2,TRBV11-2,once,TRBJ2-1,TGTGCCAGCAGCTTAGATCGGGGAGCGGGGGATGAGCAGTTCTTC,CASSLDRGAGDEQFF
TRBD1,TRBV6-5,once,TRBJ1-2,TGTGCCAGCAGTCTGACAGGGCCCTATGGCTACACCTTC,CASSLTGPYGYTF
NA,TRBV5-6,once,TRBJ1-2,TGTGCCAGCCAGGAGAGAAGCTATGGCTACACCTTC,CASQERSYGYTF
NA,TRBV2,NA,TRBJ2-7,TGTGCCAGCAGAGAAACGCGGGGAATGTCGCCGAACGAGCAGTACTTC,CASRETRGMSPNEQYF
NA,TRBV7-2,NA,TRBJ1-2,TGTGCCAGCAGCCGGGCCCGCTATGGCTACACCTTC,CASSRARYGYTF
NA,TRBV11-2,once,TRBJ2-3,TGTGCCAGCACCAGACTAGTAACGCAGTATTTT,CASTRLVTQYF
NA,TRBV10-1,NA,TRBJ2-7,TGCGCCAGCAGTGACGACCGCCTTGGTCAGCAGTACTTC,CASSDDRLGQQYF
TRBD1,TRBV6-5,NA,TRBJ1-2,TGTGCCAGCAGGGTCGGGACAGGGAGGATCTATGGCTACACCTTC,CASRVGTGRIYGYTF
TRBD1,TRBV6-6,once,TRBJ1-1,TGTGCCAGCAGTTACTCTGGACAGGGGAACACTGAAGCTTTCTTT,CASSYSGQGNTEAFF
NA,TRBV11-2,NA,TRBJ1-2,TGTGCCAGCACCAAGGGGGACCGCGGCTACACCTTC,CASTKGDRGYTF
NA,TRBV7-9,NA,TRBJ1-1,TGTGCCAGCAGCCCGACTTTCGCGGGCACTGAAGCTTTCTTT,CASSPTFAGTEAFF
TRBD2,TRBV15,NA,TRBJ2-7,TGTGCCACCAGCAGAGGAGGAGGGAGCGGGGCCACCTACGAGCAGTACTTC,CATSRGGGSGATYEQYF
TRBD1,TRBV5-4,NA,TRBJ1-4,TGTGCCAGCAGCTCTCGACAGGGGACTAATGAAAAACTGTTTTTT,CASSSRQGTNEKLFF
NA,TRBV10-2,NA,TRBJ2-7,TGCGCCAGCAGTCTCGGGCCCTCCTACGAGCAGTACTTC,CASSLGPSYEQYF
NA,TRBV9,NA,TRBJ1-3,TGTGCCAGCAGCGTCCAGATTGGGTCGTCTGGAAACACCATATATTTT,CASSVQIGSSGNTIYF
TRBD1,TRBV19,NA,TRBJ1-1,TGTGCCAGTAGTACTCGGACAGGGAACACTGAAGCTTTCTTT,CASSTRTGNTEAFF
NA,TRBV6-6,NA,TRBJ2-7,TGTGCCAGCAGTTACGGCGCGTTGGGCTACGAGCAGTACTTC,CASSYGALGYEQYF
NA,TRBV12-3/TRBV12-4,NA,TRBJ2-3,TGTGCCAGCAATCTTGGGCGTACAGATACGCAGTATTTT,CASNLGRTDTQYF
NA,TRBV7-3,NA,TRBJ1-3,TGTGCCAGCAGCCCGAGCGCTGGAAACACCATATATTTT,CASSPSAGNTIYF